This T cell receptor beta chain stems from a study of blood T cells in healthy people across ages. Together with a sample-barcoded 5' primer, a J-beta primer mix was included in a second PCR lasting roughly 6 to 12 cycles. Each CDR3 protein gets one entry after TCRdb re-called the 5' RACE reads with MiXCR. The sample gives fewer than 2 million distinct CDR3 sequences, about two fifths of which show up once; 20% to 25% is in the top ten. Donor samples were obtained from healthy Caucasian individuals from Russia, aged about 6 to 100. V was trimmed by 3 bases and J by 1 base, leaving 9 bases between them. The CDR3 has 14 amino acids.

The chain couples TRBV12-3 or TRBV12-4 to TRBJ2-5; D remains unclear. Input material: blood. The origin of this receptor is a human donor in good health. This chain's CDR3 is CASSFGRPQETQYF. The CDR3 DNA reads as TGTGCCAGCAGTTTTGGCAGGCCCCAAGAGACCCAGTACTTC.